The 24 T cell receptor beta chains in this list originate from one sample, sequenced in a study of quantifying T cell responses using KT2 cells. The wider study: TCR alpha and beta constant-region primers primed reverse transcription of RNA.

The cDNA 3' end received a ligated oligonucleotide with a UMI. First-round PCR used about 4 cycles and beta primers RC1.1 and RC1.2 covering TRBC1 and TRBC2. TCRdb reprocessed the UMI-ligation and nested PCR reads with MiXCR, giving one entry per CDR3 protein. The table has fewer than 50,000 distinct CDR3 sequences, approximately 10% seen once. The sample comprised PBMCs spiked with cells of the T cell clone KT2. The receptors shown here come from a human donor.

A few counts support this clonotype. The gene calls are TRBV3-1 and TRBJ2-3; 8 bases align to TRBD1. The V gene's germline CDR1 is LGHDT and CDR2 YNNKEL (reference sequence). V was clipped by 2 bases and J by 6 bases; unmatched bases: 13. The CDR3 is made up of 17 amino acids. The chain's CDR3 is CASSQTGQGATMDTQYF. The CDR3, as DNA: TGTGCCAGCAGCCAAACAGGTCAGGGGGCTACCATGGATACGCAGTATTTT.

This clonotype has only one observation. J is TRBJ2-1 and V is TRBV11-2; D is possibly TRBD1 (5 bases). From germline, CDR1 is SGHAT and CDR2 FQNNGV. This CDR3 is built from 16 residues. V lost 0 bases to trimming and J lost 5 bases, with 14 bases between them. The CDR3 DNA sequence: TGTGCCAGCAGCTTAGAGGCCAGGGTCGGAGACAATGAGCAGTTCTTC. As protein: CASSLEARVGDNEQFF.

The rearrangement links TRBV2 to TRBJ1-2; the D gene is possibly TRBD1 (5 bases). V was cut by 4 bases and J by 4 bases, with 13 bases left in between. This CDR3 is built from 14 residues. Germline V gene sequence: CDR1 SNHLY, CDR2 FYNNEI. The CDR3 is CASSAETVFYGYTF. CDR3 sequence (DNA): TGTGCCAGCAGTGCCGAGACAGTGTTCTATGGCTACACCTTC.

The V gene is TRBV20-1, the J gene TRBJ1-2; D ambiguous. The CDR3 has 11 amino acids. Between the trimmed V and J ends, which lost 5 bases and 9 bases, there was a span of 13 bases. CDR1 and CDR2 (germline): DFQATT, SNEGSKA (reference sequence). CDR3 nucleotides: TGCAGTGCTGGAAGGGATTGGAGCTACACCTTC. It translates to CSAGRDWSYTF.

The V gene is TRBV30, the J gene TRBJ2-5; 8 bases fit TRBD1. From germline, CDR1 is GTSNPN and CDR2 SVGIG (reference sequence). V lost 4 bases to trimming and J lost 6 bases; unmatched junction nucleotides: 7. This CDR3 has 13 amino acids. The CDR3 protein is CAWKQGALKTQYF. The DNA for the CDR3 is TGTGCCTGGAAGCAGGGGGCGCTGAAGACCCAGTACTTC.

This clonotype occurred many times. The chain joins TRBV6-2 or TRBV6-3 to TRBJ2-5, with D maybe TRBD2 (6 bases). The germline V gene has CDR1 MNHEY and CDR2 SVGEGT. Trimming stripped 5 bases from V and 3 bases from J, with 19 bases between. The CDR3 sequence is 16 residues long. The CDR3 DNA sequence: TGTGCCAGCAGTCCCCTTCGTACCCGGGGGAAAGAGACCCAGTACTTC. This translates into CASSPLRTRGKETQYF.

CDR3 sequence reads: CASSPQEKETQYF. The CDR3 bases are TGTGCCAGCTCACCACAAGAAAAAGAGACCCAGTACTTC. This chain joins TRBV18 and TRBJ2-5, with D hard to call. The CDR3 has 13 residues. Trimming took 1 base from V and 3 from J, leaving 6 bases between them. Germline V CDR1 and CDR2: KGHSH, LQKENI.

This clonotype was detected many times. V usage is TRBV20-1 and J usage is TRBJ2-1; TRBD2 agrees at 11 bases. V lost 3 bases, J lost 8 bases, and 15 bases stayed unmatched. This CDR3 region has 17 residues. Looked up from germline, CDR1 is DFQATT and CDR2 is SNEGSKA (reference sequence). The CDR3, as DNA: TGCAGTGCTAGTGGACTAGCGGGTACCACGCCGGGGTATGAGCAGTTCTTC. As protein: CSASGLAGTTPGYEQFF.

The CDR3 DNA is TGTGCCAGCAGCTTAAGGAGCCATACACATGGAAATGAGCAGTTCTTC. The encoded protein is CASSLRSHTHGNEQFF. The V call is TRBV11-2, the J call TRBJ2-1, with unresolved D. V was shortened by 2 bases and J by 7 bases, with 18 bases between the two germline ends. The germline V gene encodes CDR1 SGHAT and CDR2 FQNNGV. There are 16 residues in the CDR3.

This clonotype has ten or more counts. The CDR3 DNA is TGTGCCATCAGTGAGTCCGGCAATGAGCAGTTCTTC. Translation gives CAISESGNEQFF. This chain connects TRBV10-3 to TRBJ2-1; D not resolved. CDR1 is ENHRY, CDR2 SYGVKD, per germline. The CDR3 contains 12 residues. V lost 0 bases, J lost 6 bases, and 3 bases lay in between.

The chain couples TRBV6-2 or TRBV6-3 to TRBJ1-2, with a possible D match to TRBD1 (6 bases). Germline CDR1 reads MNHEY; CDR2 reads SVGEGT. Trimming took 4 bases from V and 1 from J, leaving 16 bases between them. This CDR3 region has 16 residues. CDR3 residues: CASSSSSRGGNYGYTF. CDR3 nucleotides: TGTGCCAGCAGTTCCTCGTCAAGGGGGGGTAACTATGGCTACACCTTC.

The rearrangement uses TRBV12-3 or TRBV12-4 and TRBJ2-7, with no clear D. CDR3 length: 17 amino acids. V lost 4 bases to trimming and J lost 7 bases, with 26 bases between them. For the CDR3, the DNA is TGTGCCAGCAGTTATGGGTTAGGCTTTGGAGCCCCGGAGGAGCAGTACTTC. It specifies CASSYGLGFGAPEEQYF.

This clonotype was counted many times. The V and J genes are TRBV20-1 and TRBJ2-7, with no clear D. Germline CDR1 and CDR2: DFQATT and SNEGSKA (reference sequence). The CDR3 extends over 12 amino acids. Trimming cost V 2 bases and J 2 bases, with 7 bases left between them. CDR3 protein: CSARPRAYEQYF. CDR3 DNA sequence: TGCAGTGCTAGACCCCGCGCCTACGAGCAGTACTTC.

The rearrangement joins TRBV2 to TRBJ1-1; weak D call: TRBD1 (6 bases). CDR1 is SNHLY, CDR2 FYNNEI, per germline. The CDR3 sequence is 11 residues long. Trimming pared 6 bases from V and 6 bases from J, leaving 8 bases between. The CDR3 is CASRQGPEAFF. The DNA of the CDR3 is TGTGCCAGCAGACAGGGACCTGAAGCTTTCTTT.

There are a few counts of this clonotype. CDR3: CASSPTAMGTQHF. The CDR3 nucleotides are TGTGCCAGCAGTCCCACCGCAATGGGGACCCAGCATTTT. This chain uses TRBV27 with TRBJ1-5; no clear D gene. This CDR3 is built from 13 residues. Germline assignment: CDR1 MNHEY and CDR2 SMNVEV (reference sequence). V lost 5 bases and J lost 11, with 16 bases in between.

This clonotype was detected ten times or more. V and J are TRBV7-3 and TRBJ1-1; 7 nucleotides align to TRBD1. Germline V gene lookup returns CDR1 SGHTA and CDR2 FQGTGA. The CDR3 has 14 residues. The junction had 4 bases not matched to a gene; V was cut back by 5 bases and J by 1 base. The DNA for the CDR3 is TGTGCCAGCAGCCGGACAGGATCGAACACTGAAGCTTTCTTT. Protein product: CASSRTGSNTEAFF. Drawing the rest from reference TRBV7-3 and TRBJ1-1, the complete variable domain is GAGVSQTPSNKVTEKGKYVELRCDPISGHTALYWYRQSLGQGPEFLIYFQGTGAADDSGLPNDRFFAVRPEGSVSTLKIQRTERGDSAVYLCASSRTGSNTEAFFGQGTRLTVV.

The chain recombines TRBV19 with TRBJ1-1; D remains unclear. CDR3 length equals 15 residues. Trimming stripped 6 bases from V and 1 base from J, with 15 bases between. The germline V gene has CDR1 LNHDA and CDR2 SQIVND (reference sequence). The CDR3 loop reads CASRGPGAANTEAFF. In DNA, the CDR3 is TGTGCCAGTAGGGGCCCGGGCGCGGCGAACACTGAAGCTTTCTTT. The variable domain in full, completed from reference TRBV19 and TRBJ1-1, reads DGGITQSPKYLFRKEGQNVTLSCEQNLNHDAMYWYRQDPGQGLRLIYYSQIVNDFQKGDIAEGYSVSREKKESFPLTVTSAQKNPTAFYLCASRGPGAANTEAFFGQGTRLTVV.

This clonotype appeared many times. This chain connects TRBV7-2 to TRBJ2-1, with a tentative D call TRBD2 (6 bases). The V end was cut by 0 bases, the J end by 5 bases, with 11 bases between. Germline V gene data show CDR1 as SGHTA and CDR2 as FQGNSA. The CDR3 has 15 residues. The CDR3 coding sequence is TGTGCCAGCAGCTTAGCGCGTCTAGCGAACAATGAGCAGTTCTTC. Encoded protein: CASSLARLANNEQFF.

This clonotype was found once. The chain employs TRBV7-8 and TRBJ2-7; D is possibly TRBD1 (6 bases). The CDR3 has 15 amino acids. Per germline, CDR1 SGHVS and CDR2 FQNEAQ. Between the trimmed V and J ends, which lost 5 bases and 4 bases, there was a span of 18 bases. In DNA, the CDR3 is TGTGCCAGCAGCCAAAGCCGACAGACAGGATACGAGCAGTACTTC. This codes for CASSQSRQTGYEQYF.

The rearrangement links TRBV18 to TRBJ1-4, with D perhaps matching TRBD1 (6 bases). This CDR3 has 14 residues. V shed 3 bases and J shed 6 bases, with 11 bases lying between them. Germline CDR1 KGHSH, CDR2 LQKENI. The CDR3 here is CASSPSGGHEKLFF. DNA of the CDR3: TGTGCCAGCTCACCCTCCGGGGGCCATGAAAAACTGTTTTTT. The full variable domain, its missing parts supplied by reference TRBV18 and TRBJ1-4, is NAGVMQNPRHLVRRRGQEARLRCSPMKGHSHVYWYRQLPEEGLKFMVYLQKENIIDESGMPKERFSAEFPKEGPSILRIQQVVRGDSAAYFCASSPSGGHEKLFFGSGTQLSVL.

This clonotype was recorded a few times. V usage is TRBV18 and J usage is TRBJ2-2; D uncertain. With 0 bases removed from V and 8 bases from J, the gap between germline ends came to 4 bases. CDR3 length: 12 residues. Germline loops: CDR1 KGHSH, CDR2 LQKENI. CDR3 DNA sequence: TGTGCCAGCTCACCACCGCCGGGGGAGCTGTTTTTT. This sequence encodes CASSPPPGELFF.

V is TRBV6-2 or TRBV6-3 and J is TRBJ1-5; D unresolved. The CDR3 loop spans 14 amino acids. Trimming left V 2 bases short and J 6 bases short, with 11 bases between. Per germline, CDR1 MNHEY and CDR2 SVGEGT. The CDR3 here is CASSYGRRSQPQHF. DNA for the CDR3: TGTGCCAGCAGTTACGGCAGGCGTTCTCAGCCCCAGCATTTT.

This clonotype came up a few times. The CDR3 protein is CASSGDGRYNQPQHF. In nucleotides, the CDR3 is TGTGCCAGCAGTGGCGACGGCAGATACAATCAGCCCCAGCATTTT. This chain uses TRBV6-5 with TRBJ1-5; the D is unclear. The CDR3 consists of 15 residues. V gave up 5 bases and J gave up 3 bases, with 14 bases separating them. Per the germline V gene, CDR1 is MNHEY and CDR2 is SVGAGI.

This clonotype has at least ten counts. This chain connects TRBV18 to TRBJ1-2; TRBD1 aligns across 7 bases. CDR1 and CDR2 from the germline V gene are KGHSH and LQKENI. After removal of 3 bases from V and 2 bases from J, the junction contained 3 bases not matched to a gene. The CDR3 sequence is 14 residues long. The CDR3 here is CASSPEQGNYGYTF. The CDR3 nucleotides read TGTGCCAGCTCACCGGAACAGGGGAACTATGGCTACACCTTC.